The 30 T cell receptor beta chains below were found in one sample sequenced in a study of shared T cell receptors in the human thymus. Measured with immunoSEQ multiplex PCR; TCRdb has only the in-frame clones, and not every one. The table has 500,000 to 750,000 clones, around 89% seen once; the top ten hold roughly 0.0097%. These data also formed part of another study, on human thymus T cells.

The sample consisted of thymocytes. All receptors come from a boy less than two years old with a congenital heart defect.

This clone has a handful of counts. This chain joins TRBV18 and TRBJ1-1; D unresolved. Looked up from germline, CDR1 is KGHSH and CDR2 is LQKENI. V was shortened by 2 bases and J by 4 bases, with 8 bases between the two germline ends. The CDR3 loop spans 13 amino acids. CDR3 in amino acids: CASSPSSGTEAFF. The CDR3 DNA reads TGTGCCAGCTCACCAAGTTCCGGCACTGAAGCTTTCTTT.

V and J are TRBV7-9 and TRBJ2-7; D not resolved. The length of the CDR3 is 13 residues. Germline lookup yields CDR1 SEHNR and CDR2 FQNEAQ (reference sequence). V was cut by 7 bases and J by 0 bases, with 10 bases left in between. CDR3 region: CASTPEASYEQYF. As DNA, the CDR3 is TGTGCCAGCACCCCAGAGGCCTCCTACGAGCAGTACTTC.

This CDR3 reads CASSQGLAGPYEQYF. In nucleotides, the CDR3 is TGCGCCAGCAGCCAGGGACTAGCGGGTCCGTACGAGCAGTACTTC. The V call is TRBV4-1, the J call TRBJ2-7, with 12 nucleotides matching TRBD2. The CDR3 totals 15 residues. V was pared by 3 bases and J by 4 bases, with 4 bases of the junction left unmatched. Germline CDR1 MGHRA, CDR2 YSYEKL.

The chain links TRBV30 to TRBJ1-3; the match to TRBD1 covers 8 bases. The CDR3 length is 15 residues. The junction had 7 bases not matched to a gene; V was cut back by 2 bases and J by 4 bases. Germline V gene sequence: CDR1 GTSNPN, CDR2 SVGIG (reference sequence). CDR3 loop: CAWSPTTGVGNTIYF. As DNA, the CDR3 is TGTGCCTGGAGTCCCACGACAGGGGTCGGAAACACCATATATTTT.

The chain employs TRBV29-1 and TRBJ2-2; 8 bases agree with TRBD1. This CDR3 contains 18 residues. The trim removed 3 bases at V and 1 base at J, leaving 13 bases unmatched. Germline CDR1 SQVTM, CDR2 ANQGSEA. The CDR3, as DNA: TGCAGCGTTGACGCCCCAGGGTACAGGGGGGAGAACACCGGGGAGCTGTTTTTT. Encoded protein: CSVDAPGYRGENTGELFF.

The chain has TRBV11-3 and TRBJ1-4; D call uncertain. Trimming took 1 base from V and 0 from J, leaving 6 bases between them. The CDR3 is 15 residues long. Germline V gives CDR1 SGHNT, CDR2 YENEEA. The CDR3 DNA is TGTGCCAGCAGCTTAGGAGGGTCAACTAATGAAAAACTGTTTTTT. Protein: CASSLGGSTNEKLFF.

This chain uses TRBV4-2 with TRBJ1-1, with 9 bases lining up with TRBD1. The germline CDR1 and CDR2 sequences are LGHNA and YNFKEQ. V trimming: 0 bases; J trimming: 7 bases; junction bases outside the gene matches: 6. The CDR3 extends over 15 amino acids. CDR3 in amino acids: CASSQDGGTGIEAFF. The CDR3 DNA is TGTGCCAGCAGCCAAGATGGGGGGACAGGGATTGAAGCTTTCTTT.

CDR3 sequence (DNA): TGTGCCAGTAGTCCTCGACTAGCGGGGGATGCCTACGAGCAGTACTTC. Translating it yields CASSPRLAGDAYEQYF. V is TRBV19 and J is TRBJ2-7, with 12 bases that match TRBD2. This CDR3 comprises 16 residues. J lost 2 bases, V lost 5 bases, and 7 bases had no gene match. Germline lookup yields CDR1 LNHDA and CDR2 SQIVND (reference sequence).

The V gene is TRBV19, the J gene TRBJ2-4; 7 bases are shared with TRBD2. The CDR3 has 14 residues. The germline V gene encodes CDR1 LNHDA and CDR2 SQIVND (reference sequence). The J segment lost 4 bases and the V segment lost 8 bases, leaving 8 bases of the junction unmatched. DNA of the CDR3: TGTGCCAGTTCGCACGCGGGGGTGAAAAACATTCAGTACTTC. It codes for CASSHAGVKNIQYF.

This clone was detected only once. The chain recombines TRBV28 with TRBJ2-3, with TRBD2 identical over 7 bases. V lost 2 bases and J lost 1; bases outside the gene matches: 0. CDR1 and CDR2 from the germline V gene are MDHEN and SYDVKM. CDR3 length: 14 amino acids. CDR3 sequence (DNA): TGTGCCAGCAGTTTAGGGGGGGGCACAGATACGCAGTATTTT. Translated: CASSLGGGTDTQYF.

The genes are TRBV27 and TRBJ1-4; D not certain. Trimming stripped 3 bases from V and 13 bases from J, with 12 bases between. From germline, CDR1 is MNHEY and CDR2 SMNVEV (reference sequence). The length of the CDR3 is 12 residues. CDR3 DNA sequence: TGTGCCAGCAGTTTCCTACGCGGAGCACTGTTTTTT. Amino acid sequence: CASSFLRGALFF.

This rearrangement joins TRBV2 to TRBJ1-2; 8 bases match TRBD1. The CDR3 is 19 amino acids. The V gene's germline CDR1 is SNHLY and CDR2 FYNNEI. V was clipped by 0 bases and J by 4 bases; unmatched bases: 16. CDR3 DNA sequence: TGTGCCAGCAGTGAAGCGTCCCTGGGCGGGACAGGTTTGTTCTATGGCTACACCTTC. This sequence encodes CASSEASLGGTGLFYGYTF.

The genes are TRBV27 and TRBJ2-1, with D possibly being TRBD1 (6 bases). Germline V gives CDR1 MNHEY, CDR2 SMNVEV (reference sequence). The ends were cut back, 5 bases at V and 4 bases at J, with 9 bases in the middle. CDR3 size: 13 residues. The CDR3 region is CASSKQGYNEQFF. In nucleotides, the CDR3 is TGTGCCAGCAGTAAACAGGGTTACAATGAGCAGTTCTTC.

The CDR3 reads CSVGGSGSAKNIQYF. In DNA, the CDR3 is TGCAGCGTTGGGGGCAGCGGGAGTGCCAAAAACATTCAGTACTTC. This chain links TRBV29-1 with TRBJ2-4; 8 bases are shared with TRBD2. The CDR3 totals 15 residues. V lost 4 bases to trimming and J lost 1 base; unmatched junction nucleotides: 6. Germline V gene sequence: CDR1 SQVTM, CDR2 ANQGSEA.

This chain uses TRBV2 with TRBJ1-1; TRBD1 agrees at 8 bases. The CDR3 sequence is 13 residues long. The germline gives CDR1 SNHLY, CDR2 FYNNEI. The V and J ends lost 7 bases and 5 bases, in that order; junction bases with no gene match: 6. Written as DNA, the CDR3 is TGTGCCAGCATAAGACAGGGGAGGACTGAAGCTTTCTTT. It codes for CASIRQGRTEAFF. Together with reference TRBV2 and TRBJ1-1, the CDR3 gives the full variable domain: EPEVTQTPSHQVTQMGQEVILRCVPISNHLYFYWYRQILGQKVEFLVSFYNNEISEKSEIFDDQFSVERPDGSNFTLKIRSTKLEDSAMYFCASIRQGRTEAFFGQGTRLTVV.

This chain links TRBV7-2 with TRBJ2-3; D might be TRBD2 (6 bases). There are 15 residues in the CDR3. Trimming removed 1 base from V and 2 bases from J, with 10 bases in between. The germline CDR1 and CDR2 sequences are SGHTA and FQGNSA. The CDR3 DNA follows: TGTGCCAGCAGCTTAGATGGGCGGGACACAGATACGCAGTATTTT. This gives the protein CASSLDGRDTDTQYF. The full variable domain, with the rest looked up from reference TRBV7-2 and TRBJ2-3, is GAGVSQSPSNKVTEKGKDVELRCDPISGHTALYWYRQSLGQGLEFLIYFQGNSAPDKSGLPSDRFSAERTGGSVSTLTIQRTQQEDSAVYLCASSLDGRDTDTQYFGPGTRLTVL.

This chain joins TRBV7-9 and TRBJ2-1, with 11 bases matching TRBD2. Germline V gives CDR1 SEHNR, CDR2 FQNEAQ (reference sequence). J was trimmed by 5 bases and V by 5 bases; bases with no gene match: 5. The length of the CDR3 is 15 residues. The DNA for the CDR3 is TGTGCCAGCAGCGTCGGGACTAGCGGTAACAATGAGCAGTTCTTC. Amino acids: CASSVGTSGNNEQFF. Full variable domain (missing parts from reference TRBV7-9 and TRBJ2-1): DTGVSQNPRHKITKRGQNVTFRCDPISEHNRLYWYRQTLGQGPEFLTYFQNEAQLEKSRLLSDRFSAERPKGSFSTLEIQRTEQGDSAMYLCASSVGTSGNNEQFFGPGTRLTVL.

The V gene is TRBV4-3, the J gene TRBJ1-5; TRBD1 matches at 8 bases. This CDR3 has 16 amino acids. Trimming removed 0 bases from V and 5 bases from J; junction bases left unmatched: 6. The germline gives CDR1 LGHNA, CDR2 YSLEER. The CDR3 here is CASSQDRQGPYQPQHF. For the CDR3, the DNA is TGCGCCAGCAGCCAAGATCGACAGGGGCCTTATCAGCCCCAGCATTTT.

The rearrangement links TRBV11-3 to TRBJ2-7, with 8 bases matching TRBD2. This CDR3 region has 12 residues. The germline V gene has CDR1 SGHNT and CDR2 YENEEA. V dropped 7 bases and J dropped 3; count of bases not matched to a gene: 2. The CDR3 bases are TGTGCCAGCACCCGGGGGGGCTACGAGCAGTACTTC. This sequence encodes CASTRGGYEQYF. The variable domain in full, completed from reference TRBV11-3 and TRBJ2-7, reads EAGVVQSPRYKIIEKKQPVAFWCNPISGHNTLYWYLQNLGQGPELLIRYENEEAVDDSQLPKDRFSAERLKGVDSTLKIQPAELGDSAVYLCASTRGGYEQYFGPGTRLTVT.

With regard to this clone: The identical CDR3 is also encoded by other nucleotide sequences in the sample. The J gene is TRBJ2-7, the V gene TRBV5-1; 9 bases fit TRBD1. The CDR3 spans 15 residues. Germline lookup yields CDR1 SGHRS and CDR2 YFSETQ. V was clipped by 0 bases and J by 2 bases; unmatched bases: 3. The CDR3 DNA is TGCGCCAGCAGCTTGGGCACAGGGGGCCCCTACGAGCAGTACTTC. The encoded protein is CASSLGTGGPYEQYF.

The chain has TRBV21-1 and TRBJ2-1; TRBD2 is taken as the D call from the table, unchecked against the DNA. TRBV21-1 is a listed pseudogene. The CDR3 spans 13 residues. The DNA for the CDR3 is TGTGCCAGCACTAAAACCCCTGGCAATGAGCAGTTCTTC. Translated: CASTKTPGNEQFF.

This clone occurred once. The rearrangement links TRBV7-2 to TRBJ2-3; 8 bases fit TRBD1. The CDR3 covers 17 residues. V gave up 7 bases and J gave up 2 bases; unmatched junction bases: 14. Germline-derived CDR1 and CDR2 are SGHTA and FQGNSA. In nucleotides, the CDR3 is TGTGCCAGCACCTATCCAGGGACAGGCTCAGTCACAGATACGCAGTATTTT. As protein: CASTYPGTGSVTDTQYF. The full variable domain, completed using reference TRBV7-2 and TRBJ2-3, is GAGVSQSPSNKVTEKGKDVELRCDPISGHTALYWYRQSLGQGLEFLIYFQGNSAPDKSGLPSDRFSAERTGGSVSTLTIQRTQQEDSAVYLCASTYPGTGSVTDTQYFGPGTRLTVL.

This clone was observed a single time. V is TRBV6-6 and J is TRBJ1-2, with a tentative D call TRBD1 (5 bases). Germline CDR1 MNHNY, CDR2 SVGAGI (reference sequence). Trimming shortened V by 8 bases and J by 7 bases, and 17 bases separated the two germline ends. CDR3 size: 13 residues. The CDR3 DNA follows: TGTGCCAGCTCCTCGGGGGGTCTGGGTGGCTACACCTTC. As protein: CASSSGGLGGYTF.

The chain recombines TRBV9 with TRBJ2-3, with 8 nucleotides matching TRBD2. CDR3 length: 16 residues. The germline V gene has CDR1 SGDLS and CDR2 YYNGEE. V was pared by 1 base and J by 4 bases, with 8 bases of the junction left unmatched. CDR3 in DNA: TGTGCCAGCAGCGTAAAAAGCGGGAGAACCGCAGATACGCAGTATTTT. Its protein is CASSVKSGRTADTQYF.

The sample holds a few counts of this clone. V is TRBV19 and J is TRBJ1-5; 7 nucleotides agree with TRBD1. The CDR3 contains 16 residues. Trimming removed 5 bases from V and 2 bases from J; junction bases left unmatched: 9. Germline loops: CDR1 LNHDA, CDR2 SQIVND (reference sequence). Here the CDR3 reads CASSPMTGYGNQPQHF. In nucleotides, the CDR3 is TGTGCCAGTAGTCCGATGACAGGGTACGGCAATCAGCCCCAGCATTTT.

The chain couples TRBV29-1 to TRBJ2-1; possible D gene TRBD2, 6 bases. In germline, CDR1 is SQVTM, CDR2 ANQGSEA. The CDR3 totals 14 residues. Trimming shortened V by 6 bases and J by 4 bases, and 16 bases separated the two germline ends. CDR3 nucleotides: TGCAGCGTAGCCGGGACTTCCCCGTACAATGAGCAGTTCTTC. It codes for CSVAGTSPYNEQFF.

This rearrangement joins TRBV10-2 to TRBJ2-1; 8 nucleotides match TRBD2. The J segment lost 3 bases and the V segment lost 2 bases, leaving 9 bases of the junction unmatched. The CDR3 is made up of 17 amino acids. CDR1 is WSHSY and CDR2 is SAAADI in the germline V gene. CDR3 protein: CASSEVGSGVSYNEQFF. The CDR3 DNA reads as TGCGCCAGCAGTGAGGTGGGTAGCGGGGTGAGCTACAATGAGCAGTTCTTC.

The genes are TRBV5-4 and TRBJ2-2; D not certain. Per germline, CDR1 SGHNT and CDR2 YYREEE (reference sequence). The CDR3 is 16 amino acids. V was trimmed by 1 base and J by 0 bases, leaving 10 bases between them. The CDR3 loop reads CASSLSLFANTGELFF. The CDR3 DNA reads TGTGCCAGCAGCTTGTCTTTGTTCGCGAACACCGGGGAGCTGTTTTTT.

This sequence joins TRBV7-6 and TRBJ1-5; D unclear. This CDR3 contains 15 residues. V was shortened by 3 bases and J by 5 bases, with 14 bases between the two germline ends. Germline V gene lookup returns CDR1 SGHVS and CDR2 FNYEAQ. CDR3 in amino acids: CASSLGQRQDQPQHF. Here the CDR3 DNA reads TGTGCCAGCAGCTTGGGCCAACGTCAGGATCAGCCCCAGCATTTT.

The CDR3 DNA follows: TGTGCCAGTAGTATGAGACAGGGGAGCTCTGGGGCCAACGTCCTGACTTTC. Translated, it gives CASSMRQGSSGANVLTF. V is TRBV19 and J is TRBJ2-6; 8 bases match TRBD1. The CDR3 contains 17 residues. V lost 3 bases to trimming and J lost 0 bases; unmatched junction nucleotides: 4. The germline V gene encodes CDR1 LNHDA and CDR2 SQIVND (reference sequence).